This T cell receptor beta chain was recovered during a study of blood T cell repertoires in COVID-19. Overall study context: Sources were T cells, B-cell-depleted T cells, or PBMCs; the material itself was cDNA or gDNA.

This clone was seen just once. V shed 5 bases and J shed 5 bases, with 12 bases lying between them. The CDR3 extends over 13 amino acids. The germline gives CDR1 LGHDT, CDR2 YNNKEL (reference sequence). The repertoire was sequenced with immunoSEQ multiplex PCR; TCRdb's copy has only in-frame clones and lacks some. Of 80,000 to 100,000 clones in the sample, roughly 84% are singletons; the top ten hold 10% to 15%. The chain links TRBV3-1 (or the pseudogene TRBV3-2) to TRBJ1-1, with D uncertain. This sequence was found in an older woman in a cohort sampled during active or convalescent COVID-19. Sequencing was carried out using peripheral blood. The DNA for the CDR3 is TGTGCCAGCAGCGGCGCAAGAGGAACTGAAGCTTTCTTT. Translating gives CASSGARGTEAFF.